The clone carrying this TCR beta chain was recorded at least ten times. This specimen belongs to a study of identical twins. The V gene end was trimmed by 0 bases and the J gene end by 2 bases; junction bases not matched to a gene: 9. Germline-derived CDR1 and CDR2 are DFQATT and SNEGSKA (reference sequence). The CDR3 extends over 17 amino acids. TCRdb recomputed calls from the 5' RACE reads with MiXCR, one row per CDR3 protein. The top ten hold 6% to 8.5% of the sample, which has 250,000 to 300,000 distinct CDR3 sequences, just under 9.5% seen once. In addition, the sample was reused for a study of yellow fever vaccine responses in identical twins.

Sequencing input: CD8+ T cells sorted from blood. The TCR comes from a woman between 18 and 30 years old in good health. V gene TRBV20-1 combines with J gene TRBJ2-2; 7 bases line up with TRBD2. The DNA for the CDR3 is TGCAGTGCTAGAGACCCCGAGCTAGCGGATAACACCGGGGAGCTGTTTTTT. This translates into CSARDPELADNTGELFF.